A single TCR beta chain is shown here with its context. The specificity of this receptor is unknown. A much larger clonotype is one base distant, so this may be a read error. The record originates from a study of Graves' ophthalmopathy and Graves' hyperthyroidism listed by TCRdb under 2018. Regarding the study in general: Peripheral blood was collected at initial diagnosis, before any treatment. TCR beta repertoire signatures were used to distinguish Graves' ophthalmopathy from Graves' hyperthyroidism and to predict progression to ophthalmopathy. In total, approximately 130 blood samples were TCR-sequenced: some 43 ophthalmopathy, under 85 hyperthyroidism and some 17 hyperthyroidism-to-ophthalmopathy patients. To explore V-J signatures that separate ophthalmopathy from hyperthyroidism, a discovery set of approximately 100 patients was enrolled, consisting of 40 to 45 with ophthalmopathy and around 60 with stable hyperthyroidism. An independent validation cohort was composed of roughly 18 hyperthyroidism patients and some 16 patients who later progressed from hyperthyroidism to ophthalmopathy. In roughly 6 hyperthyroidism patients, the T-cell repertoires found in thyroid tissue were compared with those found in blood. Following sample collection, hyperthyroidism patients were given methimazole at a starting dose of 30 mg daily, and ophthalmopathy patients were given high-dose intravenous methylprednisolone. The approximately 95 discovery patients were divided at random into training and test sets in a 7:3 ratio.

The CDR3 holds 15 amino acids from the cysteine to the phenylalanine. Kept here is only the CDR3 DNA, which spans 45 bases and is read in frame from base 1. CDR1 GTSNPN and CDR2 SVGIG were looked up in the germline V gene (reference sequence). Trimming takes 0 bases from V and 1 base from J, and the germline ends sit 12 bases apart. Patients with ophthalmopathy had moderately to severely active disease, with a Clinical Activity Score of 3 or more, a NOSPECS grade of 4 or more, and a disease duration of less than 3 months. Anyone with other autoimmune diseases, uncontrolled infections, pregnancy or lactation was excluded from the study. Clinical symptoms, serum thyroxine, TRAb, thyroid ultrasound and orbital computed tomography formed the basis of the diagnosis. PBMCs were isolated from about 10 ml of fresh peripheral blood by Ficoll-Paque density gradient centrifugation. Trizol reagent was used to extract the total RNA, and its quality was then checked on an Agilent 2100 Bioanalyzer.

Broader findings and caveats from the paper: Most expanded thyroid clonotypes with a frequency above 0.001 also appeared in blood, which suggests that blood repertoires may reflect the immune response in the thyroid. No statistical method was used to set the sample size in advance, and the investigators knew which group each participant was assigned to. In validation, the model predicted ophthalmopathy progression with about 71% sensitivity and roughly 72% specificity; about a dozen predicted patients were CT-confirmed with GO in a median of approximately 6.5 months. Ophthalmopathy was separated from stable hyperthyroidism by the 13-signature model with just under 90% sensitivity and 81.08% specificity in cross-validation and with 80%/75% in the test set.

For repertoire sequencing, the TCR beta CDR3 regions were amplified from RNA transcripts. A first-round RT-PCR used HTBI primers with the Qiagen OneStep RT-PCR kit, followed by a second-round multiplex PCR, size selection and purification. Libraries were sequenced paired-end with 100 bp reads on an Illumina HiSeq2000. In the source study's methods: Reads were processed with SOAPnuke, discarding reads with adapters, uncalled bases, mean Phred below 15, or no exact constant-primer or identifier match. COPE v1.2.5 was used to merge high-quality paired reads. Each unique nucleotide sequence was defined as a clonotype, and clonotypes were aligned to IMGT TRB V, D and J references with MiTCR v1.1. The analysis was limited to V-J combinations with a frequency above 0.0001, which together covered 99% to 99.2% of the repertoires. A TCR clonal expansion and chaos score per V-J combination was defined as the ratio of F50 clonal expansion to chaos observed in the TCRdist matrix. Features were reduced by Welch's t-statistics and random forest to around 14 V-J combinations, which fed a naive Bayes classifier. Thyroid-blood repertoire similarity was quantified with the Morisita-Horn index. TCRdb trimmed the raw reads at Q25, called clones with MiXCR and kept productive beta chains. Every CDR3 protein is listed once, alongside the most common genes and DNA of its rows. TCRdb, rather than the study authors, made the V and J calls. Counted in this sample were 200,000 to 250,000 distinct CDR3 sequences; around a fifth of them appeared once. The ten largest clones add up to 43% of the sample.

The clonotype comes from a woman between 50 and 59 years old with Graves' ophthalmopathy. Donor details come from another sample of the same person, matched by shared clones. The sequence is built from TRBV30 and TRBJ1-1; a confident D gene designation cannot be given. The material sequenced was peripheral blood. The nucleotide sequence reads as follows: TGTGCCTGGAGTGTACCCGACCTAAGGAACACTGAAGCTTTCTTT. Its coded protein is CAWSVPDLRNTEAFF.